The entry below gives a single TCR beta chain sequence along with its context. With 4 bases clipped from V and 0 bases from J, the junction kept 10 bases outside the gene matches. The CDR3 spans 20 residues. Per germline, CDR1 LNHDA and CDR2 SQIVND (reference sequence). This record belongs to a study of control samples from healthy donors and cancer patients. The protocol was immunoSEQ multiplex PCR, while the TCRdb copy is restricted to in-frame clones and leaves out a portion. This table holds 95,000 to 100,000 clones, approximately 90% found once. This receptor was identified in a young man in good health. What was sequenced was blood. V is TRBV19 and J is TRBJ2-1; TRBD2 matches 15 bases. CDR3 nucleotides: TGTGCCAGTAGTACGACGGGACTAGCGGGGGGTTTCAGCTCCTACAATGAGCAGTTCTTC. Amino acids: CASSTTGLAGGFSSYNEQFF.